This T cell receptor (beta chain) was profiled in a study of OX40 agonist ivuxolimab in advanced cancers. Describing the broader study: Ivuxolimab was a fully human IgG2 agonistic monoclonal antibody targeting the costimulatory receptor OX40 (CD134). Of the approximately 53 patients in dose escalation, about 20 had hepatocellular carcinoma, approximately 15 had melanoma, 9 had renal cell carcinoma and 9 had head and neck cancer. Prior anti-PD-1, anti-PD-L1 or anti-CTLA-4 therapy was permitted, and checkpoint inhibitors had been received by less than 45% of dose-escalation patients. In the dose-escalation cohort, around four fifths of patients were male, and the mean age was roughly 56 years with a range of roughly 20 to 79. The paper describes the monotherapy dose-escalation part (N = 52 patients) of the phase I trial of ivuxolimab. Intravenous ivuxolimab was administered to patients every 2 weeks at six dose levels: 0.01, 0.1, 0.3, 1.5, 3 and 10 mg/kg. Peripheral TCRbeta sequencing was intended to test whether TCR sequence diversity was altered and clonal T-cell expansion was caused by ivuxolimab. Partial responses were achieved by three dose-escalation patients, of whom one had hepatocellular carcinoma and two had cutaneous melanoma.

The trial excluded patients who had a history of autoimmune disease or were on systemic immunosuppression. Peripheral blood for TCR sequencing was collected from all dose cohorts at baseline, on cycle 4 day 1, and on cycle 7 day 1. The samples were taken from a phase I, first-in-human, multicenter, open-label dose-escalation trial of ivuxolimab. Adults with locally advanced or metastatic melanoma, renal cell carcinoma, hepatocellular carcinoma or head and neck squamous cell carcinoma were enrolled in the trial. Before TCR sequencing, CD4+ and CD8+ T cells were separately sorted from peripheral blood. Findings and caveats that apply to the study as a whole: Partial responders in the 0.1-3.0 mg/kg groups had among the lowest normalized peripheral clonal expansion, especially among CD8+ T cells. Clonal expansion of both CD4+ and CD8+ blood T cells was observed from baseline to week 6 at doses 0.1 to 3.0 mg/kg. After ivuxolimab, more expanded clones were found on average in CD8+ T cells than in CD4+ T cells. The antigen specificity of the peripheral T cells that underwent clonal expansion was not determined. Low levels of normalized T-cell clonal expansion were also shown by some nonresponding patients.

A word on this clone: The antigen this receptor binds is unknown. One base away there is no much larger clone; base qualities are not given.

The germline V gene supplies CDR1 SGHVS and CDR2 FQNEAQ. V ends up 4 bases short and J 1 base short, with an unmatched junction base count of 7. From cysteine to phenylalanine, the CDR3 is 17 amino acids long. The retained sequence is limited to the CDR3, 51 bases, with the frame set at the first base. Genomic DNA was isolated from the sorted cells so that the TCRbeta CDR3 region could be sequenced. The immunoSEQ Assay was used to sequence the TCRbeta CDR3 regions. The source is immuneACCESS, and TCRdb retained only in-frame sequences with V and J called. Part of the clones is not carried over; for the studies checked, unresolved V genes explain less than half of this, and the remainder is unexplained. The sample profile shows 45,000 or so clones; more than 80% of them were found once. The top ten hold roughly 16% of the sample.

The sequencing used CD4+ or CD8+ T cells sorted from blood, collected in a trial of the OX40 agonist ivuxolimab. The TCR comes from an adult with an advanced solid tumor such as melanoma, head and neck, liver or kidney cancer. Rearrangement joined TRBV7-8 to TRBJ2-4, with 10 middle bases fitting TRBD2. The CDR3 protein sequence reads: CASSSPSGSLAKNIQYF. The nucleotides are TGTGCCAGCAGCTCCCCTAGCGGGAGTCTGGCCAAAAACATTCAGTACTTC.